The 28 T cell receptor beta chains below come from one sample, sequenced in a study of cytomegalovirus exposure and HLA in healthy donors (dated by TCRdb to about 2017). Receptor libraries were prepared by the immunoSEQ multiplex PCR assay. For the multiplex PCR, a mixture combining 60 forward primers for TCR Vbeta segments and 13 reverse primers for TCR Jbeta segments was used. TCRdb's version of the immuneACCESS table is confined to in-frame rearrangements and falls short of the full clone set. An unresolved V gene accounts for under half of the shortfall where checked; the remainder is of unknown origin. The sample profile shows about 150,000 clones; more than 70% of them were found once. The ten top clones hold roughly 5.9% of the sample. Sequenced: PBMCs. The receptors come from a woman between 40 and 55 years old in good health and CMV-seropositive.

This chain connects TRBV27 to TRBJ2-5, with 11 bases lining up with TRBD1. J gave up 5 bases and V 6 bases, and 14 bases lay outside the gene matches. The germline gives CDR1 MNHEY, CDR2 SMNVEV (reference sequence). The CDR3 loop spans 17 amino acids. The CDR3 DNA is TGTGCCAGCAGCCAGGCCCGGGACAGGGGGAGGAGGGAGACCCAGTACTTC. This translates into CASSQARDRGRRETQYF.

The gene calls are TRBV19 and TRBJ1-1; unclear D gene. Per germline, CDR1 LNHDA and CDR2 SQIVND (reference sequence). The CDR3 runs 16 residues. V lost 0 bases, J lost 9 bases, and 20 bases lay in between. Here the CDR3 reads CASSIDVETRRRQAFF. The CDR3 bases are TGTGCCAGTAGTATAGATGTGGAGACGCGGCGTCGGCAAGCTTTCTTT.

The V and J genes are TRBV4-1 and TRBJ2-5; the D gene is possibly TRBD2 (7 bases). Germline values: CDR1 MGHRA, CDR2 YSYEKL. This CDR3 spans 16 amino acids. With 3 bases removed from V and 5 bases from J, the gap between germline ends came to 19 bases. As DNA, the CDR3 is TGCGCCAGCAGCCAGGGTACAGGGTCGGGAGGCGAGACCCAGTACTTC. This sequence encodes CASSQGTGSGGETQYF.

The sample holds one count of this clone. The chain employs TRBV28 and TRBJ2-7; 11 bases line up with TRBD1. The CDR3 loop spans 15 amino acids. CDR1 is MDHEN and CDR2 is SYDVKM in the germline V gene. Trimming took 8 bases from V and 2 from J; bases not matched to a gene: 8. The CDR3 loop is CASGSPGQGAYEQYF. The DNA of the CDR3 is TGTGCCAGCGGATCGCCGGGACAGGGGGCCTACGAGCAGTACTTC.

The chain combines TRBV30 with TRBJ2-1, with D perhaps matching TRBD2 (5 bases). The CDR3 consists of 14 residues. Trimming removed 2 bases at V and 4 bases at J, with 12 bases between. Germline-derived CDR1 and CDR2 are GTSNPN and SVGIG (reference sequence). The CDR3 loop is CAWSRSVRYNEQFF. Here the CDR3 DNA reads TGTGCCTGGAGTCGTAGCGTCAGATACAATGAGCAGTTCTTC.

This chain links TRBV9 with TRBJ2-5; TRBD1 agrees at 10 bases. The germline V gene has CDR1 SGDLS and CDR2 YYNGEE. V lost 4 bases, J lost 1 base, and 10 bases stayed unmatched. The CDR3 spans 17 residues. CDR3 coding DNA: TGTGCCAGCAGCCCCAGAGGGACAGGGGCCCCCCAAGAGACCCAGTACTTC. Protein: CASSPRGTGAPQETQYF.

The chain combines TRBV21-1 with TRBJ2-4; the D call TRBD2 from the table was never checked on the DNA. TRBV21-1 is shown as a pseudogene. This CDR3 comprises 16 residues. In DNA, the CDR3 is TGTGCCAGCAAAGAACGAGGACTAGCGGGAGGAGGCATTCAGTACTTC. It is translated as CASKERGLAGGGIQYF.

The CDR3 spells CASSQPWGAAGETQYF. CDR3 coding DNA: TGCGCCAGCAGCCAACCATGGGGAGCTGCGGGGGAGACCCAGTACTTC. The rearrangement joins TRBV4-1 to TRBJ2-5, with D tentatively TRBD2 (6 bases). CDR3 length: 16 residues. Trimming took off 2 bases at V and 5 bases at J, with 18 bases between the two ends. Per germline, CDR1 MGHRA and CDR2 YSYEKL.

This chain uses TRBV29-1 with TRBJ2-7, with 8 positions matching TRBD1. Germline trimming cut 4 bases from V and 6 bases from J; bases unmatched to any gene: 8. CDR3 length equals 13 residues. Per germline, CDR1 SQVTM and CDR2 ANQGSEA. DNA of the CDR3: TGCAGCGTTGCGGCAGGGGGCAGGGGCGAGCAGTACTTC. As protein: CSVAAGGRGEQYF.

The CDR3 reads CSVEESDLAQYF. The DNA of the CDR3 is TGCAGCGTTGAAGAGTCCGACTTGGCCCAGTACTTC. The chain has TRBV29-1 and TRBJ2-5; the D is unclear. With 0 bases removed from V and 9 bases from J, the gap between germline ends came to 11 bases. Germline CDR1 is SQVTM and CDR2 is ANQGSEA. This CDR3 is built from 12 residues.

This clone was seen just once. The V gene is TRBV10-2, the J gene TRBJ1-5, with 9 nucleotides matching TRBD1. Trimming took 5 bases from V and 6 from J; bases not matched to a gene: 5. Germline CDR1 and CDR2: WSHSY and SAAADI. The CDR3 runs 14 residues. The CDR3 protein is CASSPGQGGQPQHF. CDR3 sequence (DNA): TGCGCCAGCAGTCCGGGACAGGGTGGTCAGCCCCAGCATTTT.

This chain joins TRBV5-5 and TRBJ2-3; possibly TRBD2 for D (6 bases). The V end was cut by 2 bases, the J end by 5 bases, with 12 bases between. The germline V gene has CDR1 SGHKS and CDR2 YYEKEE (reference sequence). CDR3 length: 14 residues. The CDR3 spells CASSFTGAVDTQYF. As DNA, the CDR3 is TGTGCCAGCAGCTTTACGGGAGCGGTAGATACGCAGTATTTT.

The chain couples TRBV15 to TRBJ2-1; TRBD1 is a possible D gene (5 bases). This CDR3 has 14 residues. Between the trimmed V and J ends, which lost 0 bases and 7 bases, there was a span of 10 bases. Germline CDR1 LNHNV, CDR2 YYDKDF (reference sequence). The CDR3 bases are TGTGCCACCAGCAGAGATCCAGGGCGGAATGAGCAGTTCTTC. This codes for CATSRDPGRNEQFF. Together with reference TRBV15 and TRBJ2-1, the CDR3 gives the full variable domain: DAMVIQNPRYQVTQFGKPVTLSCSQTLNHNVMYWYQQKSSQAPKLLFHYYDKDFNNEADTPDNFQSRRPNTSFCFLDIRSPGLGDTAMYLCATSRDPGRNEQFFGPGTRLTVL.

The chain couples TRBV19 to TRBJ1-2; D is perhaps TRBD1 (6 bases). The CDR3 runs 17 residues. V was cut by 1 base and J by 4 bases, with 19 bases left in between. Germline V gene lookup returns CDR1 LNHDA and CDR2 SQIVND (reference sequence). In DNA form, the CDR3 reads TGTGCCAGTAGTATAGCGGCGGACAGACCCTCAGGCTATGGCTACACCTTC. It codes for CASSIAADRPSGYGYTF.

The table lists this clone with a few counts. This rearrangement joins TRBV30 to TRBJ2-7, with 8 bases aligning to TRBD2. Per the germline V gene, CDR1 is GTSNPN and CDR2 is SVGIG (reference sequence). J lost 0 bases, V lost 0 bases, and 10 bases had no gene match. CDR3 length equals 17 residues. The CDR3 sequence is CAWSVFGAGVNSYEQYF. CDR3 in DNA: TGTGCCTGGAGTGTATTTGGAGCGGGAGTGAACTCCTACGAGCAGTACTTC.

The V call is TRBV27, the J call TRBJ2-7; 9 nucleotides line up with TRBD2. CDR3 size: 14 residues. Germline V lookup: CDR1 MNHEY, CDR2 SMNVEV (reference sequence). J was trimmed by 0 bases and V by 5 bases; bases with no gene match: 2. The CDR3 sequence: CASSRSGSSYEQYF. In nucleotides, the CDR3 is TGTGCCAGCAGTCGTAGCGGGAGCTCCTACGAGCAGTACTTC.

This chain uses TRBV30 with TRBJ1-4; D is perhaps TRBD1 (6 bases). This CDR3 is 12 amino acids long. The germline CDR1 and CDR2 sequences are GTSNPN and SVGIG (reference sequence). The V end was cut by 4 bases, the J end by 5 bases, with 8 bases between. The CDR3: CAWIQGNEKLFF. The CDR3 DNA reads TGTGCCTGGATTCAGGGGAATGAAAAACTGTTTTTT.

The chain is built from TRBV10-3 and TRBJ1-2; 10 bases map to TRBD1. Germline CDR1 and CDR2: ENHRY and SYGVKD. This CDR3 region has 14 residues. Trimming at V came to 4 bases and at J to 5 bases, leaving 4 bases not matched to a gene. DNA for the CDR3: TGTGCCATCAGTGGGGGACAGGGGAAGTATGGCTACACCTTC. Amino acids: CAISGGQGKYGYTF.

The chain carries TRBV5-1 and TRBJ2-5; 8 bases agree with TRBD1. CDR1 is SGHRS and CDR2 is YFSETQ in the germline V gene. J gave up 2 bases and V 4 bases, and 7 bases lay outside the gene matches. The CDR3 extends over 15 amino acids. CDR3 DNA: TGCGCCAGCAGCCGGATGGACAGGGCTCAAGAGACCCAGTACTTC. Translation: CASSRMDRAQETQYF.

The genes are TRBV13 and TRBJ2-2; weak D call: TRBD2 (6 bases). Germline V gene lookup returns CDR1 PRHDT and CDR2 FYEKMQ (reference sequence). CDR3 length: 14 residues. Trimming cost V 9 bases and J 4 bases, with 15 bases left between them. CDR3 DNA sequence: TGTGCCAGGAAACTAGCACGCGCCACCGGGGAGCTGTTTTTT. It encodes CARKLARATGELFF.

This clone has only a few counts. The CDR3 coding sequence is TGCGCCAGCAGGGGCCTCAGCGGAACCTCGAACACTGAAGCTTTCTTT. It yields the protein CASRGLSGTSNTEAFF. This rearrangement joins TRBV10-2 to TRBJ1-1; D is unclear. Trimming shortened V by 6 bases and J by 1 base, and 18 bases separated the two germline ends. This CDR3 is 16 amino acids long. In germline, CDR1 is WSHSY, CDR2 SAAADI.

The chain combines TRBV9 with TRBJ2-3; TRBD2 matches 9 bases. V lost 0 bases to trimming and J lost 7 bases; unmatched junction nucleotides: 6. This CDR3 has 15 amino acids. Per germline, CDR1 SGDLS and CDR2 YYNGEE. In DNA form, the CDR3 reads TGTGCCAGCAGCGTAGGGACTAGCGAGTTGAATACGCAGTATTTT. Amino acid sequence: CASSVGTSELNTQYF.

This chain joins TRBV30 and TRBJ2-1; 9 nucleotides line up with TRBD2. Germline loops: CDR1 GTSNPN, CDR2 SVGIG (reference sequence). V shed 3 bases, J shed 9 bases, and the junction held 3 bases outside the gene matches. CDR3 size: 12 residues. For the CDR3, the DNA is TGTGCCTGGAGCCTAGCGGGAATTGAGCAGTTCTTC. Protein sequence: CAWSLAGIEQFF.

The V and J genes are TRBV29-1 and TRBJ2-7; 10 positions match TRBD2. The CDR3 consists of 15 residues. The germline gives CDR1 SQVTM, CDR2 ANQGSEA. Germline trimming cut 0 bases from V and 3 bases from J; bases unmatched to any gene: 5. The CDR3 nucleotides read TGCAGCGTTGAAGATTCGACTAGCGGGCTCTACGAGCAGTACTTC. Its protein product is CSVEDSTSGLYEQYF.

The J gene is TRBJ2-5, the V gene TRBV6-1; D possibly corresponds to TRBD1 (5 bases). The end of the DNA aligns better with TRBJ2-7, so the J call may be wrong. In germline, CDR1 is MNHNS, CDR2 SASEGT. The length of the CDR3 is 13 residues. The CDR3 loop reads CASRAGSGYEQYF. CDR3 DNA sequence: TGTGCCAGCAGGGCAGGATCAGGGTACGAGCAGTACTTC.

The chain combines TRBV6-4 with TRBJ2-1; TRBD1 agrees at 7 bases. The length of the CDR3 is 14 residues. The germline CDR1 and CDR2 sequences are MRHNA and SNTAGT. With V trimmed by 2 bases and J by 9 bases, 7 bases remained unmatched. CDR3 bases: TGTGCCAGCAGTGACGAGACAGGGCTTGGTGAGCAGTTCTTC. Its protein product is CASSDETGLGEQFF.

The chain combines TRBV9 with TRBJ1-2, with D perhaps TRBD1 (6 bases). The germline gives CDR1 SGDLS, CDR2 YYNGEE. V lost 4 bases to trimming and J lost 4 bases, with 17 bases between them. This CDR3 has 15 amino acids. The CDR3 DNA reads TGTGCCAGCAGCCCTAAGGGGGATTCATCCTATGGCTACACCTTC. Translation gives CASSPKGDSSYGYTF.

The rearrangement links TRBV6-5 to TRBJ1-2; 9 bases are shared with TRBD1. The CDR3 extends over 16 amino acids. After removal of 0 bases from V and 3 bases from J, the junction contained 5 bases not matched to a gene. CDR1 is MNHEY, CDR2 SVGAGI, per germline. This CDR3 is CASSYSGTGIDYGYTF. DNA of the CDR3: TGTGCCAGCAGTTACTCGGGGACAGGGATCGACTATGGCTACACCTTC.